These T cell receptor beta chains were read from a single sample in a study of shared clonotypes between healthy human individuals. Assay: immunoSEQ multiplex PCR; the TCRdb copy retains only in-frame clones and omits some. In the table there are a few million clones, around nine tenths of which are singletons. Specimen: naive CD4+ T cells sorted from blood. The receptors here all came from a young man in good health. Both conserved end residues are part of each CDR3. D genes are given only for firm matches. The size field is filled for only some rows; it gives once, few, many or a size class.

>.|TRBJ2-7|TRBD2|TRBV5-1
TGCGCCAGCAGCGGATCACTAGCGGGCTCCGTCTACGAGCAGTACTTC
CASSGSLAGSVYEQYF
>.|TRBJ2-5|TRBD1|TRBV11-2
TGTGCCAGCAGCCGCGGACAGGGAGAGACCCAGTACTTC
CASSRGQGETQYF
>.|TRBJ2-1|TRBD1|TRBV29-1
TGCAGTGTTGATCTATTGGGACAGGGGACCAATGAGCAGTTCTTC
CSVDLLGQGTNEQFF
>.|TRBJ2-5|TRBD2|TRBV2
TGTGCCAGCAGTAGACAGCCGGGACTAGTCTCGCAGACCCAGTACTTC
CASSRQPGLVSQTQYF
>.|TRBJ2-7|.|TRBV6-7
TGTGCCAGCCCTAGGACCGATACTAGGGGGGGCTCCTACGAGCAGTACTTC
CASPRTDTRGGSYEQYF
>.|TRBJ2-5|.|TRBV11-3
TGTGCCAGCAGCTTAGATGGGGAGACCCAGTACTTC
CASSLDGETQYF
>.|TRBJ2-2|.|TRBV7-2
TGTGCCAGCAGGTGGCTTGGGGCGGCGAACACCGGGGAGCTGTTTTTT
CASRWLGAANTGELFF
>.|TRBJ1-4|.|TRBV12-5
TGTGCTAGTGGTTTGGTACATAAGACAGCTGAAAAACTGTTTTTT
CASGLVHKTAEKLFF
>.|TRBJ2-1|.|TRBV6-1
TGTGCCAGCAGTGTTAACAGGGCGGGCTACAATGAGCAGTTCTTC
CASSVNRAGYNEQFF
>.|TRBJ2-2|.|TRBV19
TGTGCCAGTAGTACTCCGGGACAAATAACCGGGGAGCTGTTTTTT
CASSTPGQITGELFF
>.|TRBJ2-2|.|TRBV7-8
TGTGCCAGCAGCTTATGGGATTCGAACACCGGGGAGCTGTTTTTT
CASSLWDSNTGELFF
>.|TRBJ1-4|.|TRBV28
TGTGCCAGCAGTTTATCCCGAGGGAATGAAAAACTGTTTTTT
CASSLSRGNEKLFF
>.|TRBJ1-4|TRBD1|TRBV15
TGTGCCACCAGCAGGGGACAGCCAACTAATGAAAAACTGTTTTTT
CATSRGQPTNEKLFF
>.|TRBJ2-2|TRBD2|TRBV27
TGTGCCAGCAGCCCCTGGCTAGCGGGAGGGCATAGGTACACCGGGGAGCTGTTTTTT
CASSPWLAGGHRYTGELFF
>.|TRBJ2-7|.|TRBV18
TGTGCCAGCTCAACCACAACAGAAACCTACGAGCAGTACTTC
CASSTTTETYEQYF
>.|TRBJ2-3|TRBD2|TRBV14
TGTGCCAGCAGCCAATTGAGCGGGGGGGCAGCAGATACGCAGTATTTT
CASSQLSGGAADTQYF
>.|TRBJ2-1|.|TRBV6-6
TGTGCCAGCAGAACAACCGGGACACCGGTACAGTTCTTC
CASRTTGTPVQFF
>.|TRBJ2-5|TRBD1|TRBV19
TGTGCCAGTAGTACGGGACAGGGAAGGGAGACCCAGTACTTC
CASSTGQGRETQYF
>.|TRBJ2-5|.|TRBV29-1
TGCAGCGCCTCAGATAACCAAGAGACCCAGTACTTC
CSASDNQETQYF
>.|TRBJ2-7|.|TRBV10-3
TGTGCCATCAGTGAGGGCTGGGGTGACGAGCAGTACTTC
CAISEGWGDEQYF
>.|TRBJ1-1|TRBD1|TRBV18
TGTGCCAGCTCAATCTTCAGGGGGTACACGAACACTGAAGCTTTCTTT
CASSIFRGYTNTEAFF
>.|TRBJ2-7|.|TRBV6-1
TGTGCCAGCAGTGTCCAACCCTCGGGACAATTCACCTACGAGCAGTACTTC
CASSVQPSGQFTYEQYF
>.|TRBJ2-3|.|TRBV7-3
TGTGCCAGCAGCTTAAAGGGGGTCAGCACAGATACGCAGTATTTT
CASSLKGVSTDTQYF
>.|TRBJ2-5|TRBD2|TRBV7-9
TGTGCCAGCAGCTCACCAGCGGGAGCAGTATGGAGAGAGACCCAGTACTTC
CASSSPAGAVWRETQYF
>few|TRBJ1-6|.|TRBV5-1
TGCGCCAGCAGCTTGGAGGGCCCAGGGTACTCACCCCTCCACTTT
CASSLEGPGYSPLHF
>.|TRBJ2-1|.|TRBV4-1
TGCGCCAGCACCCGCCTAGCAATAGGTTCCTACAATGAGCAGTTCTTC
CASTRLAIGSYNEQFF
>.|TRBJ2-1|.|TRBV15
TGTGCCACCAGCAGAGAGGGGGGCGAGCAGTTCTTC
CATSREGGEQFF
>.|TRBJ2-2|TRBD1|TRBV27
TGTGCCAGCAGTGCAAGACAGGGTTATCTCACGAACACCGGGGAGCTGTTTTTT
CASSARQGYLTNTGELFF
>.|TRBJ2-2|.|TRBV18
TGTGCCAGCTCACCATCTGGGGAGCTGTTTTTT
CASSPSGELFF
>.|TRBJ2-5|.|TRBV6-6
TGTGCCAGCGGTCGTAGGGGACGTCAAGAGACCCAGTACTTC
CASGRRGRQETQYF
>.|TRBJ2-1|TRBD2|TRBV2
TGTGCCAGCAGTCGCCAATGGGGACTAGCGGGAGACATCGGGAATGAGCAGTTCTTC
CASSRQWGLAGDIGNEQFF
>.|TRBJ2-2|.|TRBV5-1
TGCGCCAGCAGAAAACGGGGGGCCGACACCGGGGAGCTGTTTTTT
CASRKRGADTGELFF
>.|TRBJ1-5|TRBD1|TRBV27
TGTGCCAGCAGCCCAGACAGGGGGCGATTAAATCAGCCCCAGCATTTT
CASSPDRGRLNQPQHF
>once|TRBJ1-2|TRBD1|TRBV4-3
TGCGCCAGCAGCCAAGGCTGGACAGGGGCAAACTATGGCTACACCTTC
CASSQGWTGANYGYTF
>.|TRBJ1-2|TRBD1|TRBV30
TGTGCCTGGAGTAGGGGGCTATCTGGCTACACCTTC
CAWSRGLSGYTF
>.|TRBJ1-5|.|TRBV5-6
TGTGCCAGCAGCCTAGGGACATATAATCAGCCCCAGCATTTT
CASSLGTYNQPQHF
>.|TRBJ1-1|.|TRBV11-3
TGTGCCAGCAGCTCCGGGACGGGGGGGACTGAAGCTTTCTTT
CASSSGTGGTEAFF
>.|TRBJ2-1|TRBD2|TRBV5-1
TGCGCCAGCAGCTTACTGACTAGCGGGAGGGACAATGAGCAGTTCTTC
CASSLLTSGRDNEQFF
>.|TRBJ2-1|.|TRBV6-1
TGTGCCAGCAGTGAAGATTGGGAAAAGCAGTTCTTC
CASSEDWEKQFF
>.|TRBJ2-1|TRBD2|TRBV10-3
TGTGCCTTAACTGGGACTAGCGGGGGGCACTGCCACTCCTACAATGAGCAGTTCTTC
CALTGTSGGHCHSYNEQFF
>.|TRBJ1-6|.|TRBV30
TGTGCCTGGAGTGGCGGTAAGGCCTATAATTCACCCCTCCACTTT
CAWSGGKAYNSPLHF
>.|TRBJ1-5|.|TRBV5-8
TGTGCCAGCAGCTGGTGGGGGTTTAGCAATCAGCCCCAGCATTTT
CASSWWGFSNQPQHF